The clone carrying this T cell receptor (beta chain) was counted a few times. Healthy Russian Caucasian donors spanned ages 6 to 90 years. CDR3 length: 15 residues. Germline V gene lookup returns CDR1 SGHRS and CDR2 YFSETQ. The authors ran a second PCR of roughly 7 to 11 cycles using a sample-barcoded 5' primer and a J-beta primer mix. TCRdb reprocessed the 5' RACE reads with MiXCR, giving one entry per CDR3 protein. The sample has under 2 million distinct CDR3 sequences, about 31% seen once. The data are from a study of blood T cells in healthy people across ages. The sequence was obtained from a woman between 25 and 40 years old in good health. The chain employs TRBV5-1 and TRBJ1-2; tentatively, D is TRBD1 (5 bases). The sequenced sample was blood. The CDR3 sequence: CASRRNGQSNYGYTF. CDR3 coding DNA: TGCGCTAGTAGAAGGAACGGACAATCTAACTATGGCTACACCTTC.